This TCR beta chain stems from a study of CD8+ T cells in alopecia areata. Study at large: Those treated were given oral tofacitinib at 5 to 10 mg twice daily. The authors scored treated patients' severity by affected scalp percentage.

Study conclusions and caveats: Because one nonresponder was included, the link of baseline CD8+ expansion to response is considered uncertain. A large proportion of expanded lesional clones were detected persisting in scalp and blood during tofacitinib.

RNA, once extracted, was reverse transcribed into cDNA for use as the sequencing template. Sequencing was performed with immunoSEQ multiplex PCR; in TCRdb, only in-frame clones are kept and a portion is missing. The data hold about 250,000 clones, with 50% to 75% observed a single time. The treatment is: oral pan-JAK inhibitor, 5-10 mg twice daily. This clone was picked up a small number of times. Its antigen remains unidentified. Germline lookup yields CDR1 MNHEY and CDR2 SMNVEV (reference sequence). This CDR3 comprises 14 residues. Trimming removed 5 bases from V and 7 bases from J, with 17 bases in between.

The clonotype originates from a human donor with alopecia areata. The sequenced sample was CD4+ T cells sorted from blood, obtained at approximately week 52, from a patient treated with tofacitinib. The chain has TRBV27 and TRBJ1-2; possible D gene TRBD1, 5 bases. CDR3 nucleotide sequence: TGTGCCAGCAGTCCCCGGGGCAGGGCGGGTGGCTACACCTTC. The encoded protein is CASSPRGRAGGYTF.